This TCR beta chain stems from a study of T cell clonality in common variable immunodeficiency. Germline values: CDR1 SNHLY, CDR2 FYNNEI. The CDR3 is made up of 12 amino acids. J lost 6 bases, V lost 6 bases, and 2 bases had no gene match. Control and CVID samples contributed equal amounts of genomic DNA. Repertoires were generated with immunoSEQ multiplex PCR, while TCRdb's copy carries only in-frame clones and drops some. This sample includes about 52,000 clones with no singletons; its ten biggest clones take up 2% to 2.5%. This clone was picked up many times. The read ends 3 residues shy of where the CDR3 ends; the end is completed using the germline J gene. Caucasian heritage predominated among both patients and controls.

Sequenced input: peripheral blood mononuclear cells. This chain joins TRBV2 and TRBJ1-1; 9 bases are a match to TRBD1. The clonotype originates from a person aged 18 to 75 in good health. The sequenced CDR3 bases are TGTGCCAGCAGCCGACAGGGGGCTGAA. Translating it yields CASSRQGAE. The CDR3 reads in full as CASSRQGAEAFF.